This TCR beta chain was profiled in a study of T cell responses to AZD1222 COVID-19 vaccine (dated by TCRdb to the early 2020s). As for the study more broadly: AZD1222 recipients whose second dose came at about 4 weeks and those whose second dose came at about 12 weeks were combined into one group, since spike-specific TCR depth and breadth did not differ between the two schedules. Trial participants were enrolled into age subgroups of 18-55, 56-69 and 70-plus years, which contained about 150, 27 and 61 TCR-sequenced participants, respectively. TCR sequencing covered more than 230 trial participants: 200 to 220 given two doses of AZD1222 and 26 given two doses of MenACWY control vaccine.

The CDR3 regions of human TCRbeta chains were analyzed by immunosequencing. The authors processed their data as follows. TCRs in the repertoires were compared against a reference library of SARS-CoV-2-specific TCRs that had been generated with the MIRA antigen-specificity platform. Breadth meant the fraction of unique TCRs that were SARS-CoV-2-associated, whereas depth meant the fraction of total T cells that were SARS-CoV-2-associated. Using the MIRA data, each spike-specific TCR was mapped to the spike region that the TCR reacts to and placed in a CD4 or CD8 class. Log10-transformed breadth and depth values were compared by one-way ANOVA with Sidak's multiple comparisons tests. The table comes from immuneACCESS by way of TCRdb, which keeps in-frame sequences with V and J called. Part of the clones is missing from these tables; in studies checked, under half for an unresolved V gene and the rest for unknown reasons. V and J calls and clone size are as listed in that table; D and trimming were resolved from the DNA. This sample is represented by over 100,000 clones; approximately 86% of them were singletons. The ten largest clones capture roughly 2.4% of the sample.

Remarks on this clone: The clone's antigen remains unknown. Nothing much larger sits one base from this clone, and base qualities are not available.

The time point tag for this specimen amounts to: baseline before first vaccination. Samples from vaccinated people were obtained from the UK trials COV001 and COV002, which included a single-blind randomized controlled phase 2/3 trial of AZD1222 (ChAdOx1 nCoV-19) in healthy adults. For TCRbeta chain sequencing, PBMC samples were collected from trial participants at day 0 and at day 28 after the second dose. The cysteine opens and the phenylalanine closes a CDR3 of 12 amino acids. This entry keeps only the CDR3 DNA: 36 bases, framed from base 1. CDR1 and CDR2 were assigned from the germline V gene (reference sequence) as LNHDA and SQIVND. At the junction V is shortened by 5 bases and J by 8 bases; bases outside the gene matches: 4. What the research found in general, with its limitations: CD4 TCRs associated with the vaccine covered the entire spike protein, and the dominant responses were in regions 160-218 and 743-854. A significant rise in spike-specific TCR breadth and depth was observed after two AZD1222 doses relative to day 0 and relative to MenACWY recipients. Conclusions about previously exposed vaccinees are limited because only a handful of AZD1222 recipients were SARS-CoV-2 seropositive at baseline. Reportedly, almost half of the unique spike-specific TCRs recognized epitopes lying outside the regions that are mutated in the B.1.351 and B.1.1.7 variants. In the small 56-69-year group, the increase in depth fell short of significance, most likely because of low power. Because no day 14 peak-response samples were available, the repertoires could be characterized only after the peak T cell response. Most participants were white British and females outnumbered males, and the authors suggested that clonal diversity may have been underestimated.

The chain uses TRBV19 and TRBJ2-3, and 7 junction bases match TRBD2. The input for sequencing was peripheral blood, taken on day 0 of AZD1222 vaccination. The clonotype comes from an adult in good health. The sequence in DNA is TGTGCCAGTAGTTCCGGGGGGAGTACGCAGTATTTT. Translation gives CASSSGGSTQYF.